These 29 T cell receptor beta chains originate from one sample sequenced in a study of Ad26.COV2.S vaccination and SARS-CoV-2 variants. The data were produced by immunoSEQ multiplex PCR, yet TCRdb's version contains in-frame clones alone and is incomplete. The sample records around 300,000 clones, 88% being singletons. Treatment defined: some 19 received Ad26.COV2.S at low or high dose, single or two shots; about 5 received placebo; per-sample allocation not given. Samples analyzed were those drawn on day 63 after the first vaccine or placebo injection. The sample consisted of peripheral blood, taken in a trial of Ad26.COV2.S vaccine versus placebo. These receptors originate from a person between 18 and 59 years old who received the Ad26.COV2.S COVID-19 vaccine or a placebo.

This chain uses TRBV28 with TRBJ1-2, with D perhaps matching TRBD1 (6 bases). Germline V gene sequence: CDR1 MDHEN, CDR2 SYDVKM. Trimming removed 5 bases from V and 8 bases from J, with 15 bases in between. This CDR3 contains 13 residues. The CDR3 here is CASSQQGRRGYTF. The CDR3 DNA reads as TGTGCCAGCAGTCAACAGGGAAGGAGAGGCTACACCTTC.

The rearrangement links TRBV7-2 to TRBJ2-3; D unresolved. This CDR3 region has 14 residues. Between the trimmed V and J ends, which lost 6 bases and 2 bases, there was a span of 12 bases. The V gene's germline CDR1 is SGHTA and CDR2 FQGNSA. This CDR3 reads CASSIGGFTDTQYF. Written as DNA, the CDR3 is TGTGCCAGCAGTATAGGTGGGTTCACAGATACGCAGTATTTT.

This rearrangement joins TRBV7-9 to TRBJ1-5; weak D call: TRBD1 (5 bases). This CDR3 has 16 amino acids. With 4 bases removed from V and 0 bases from J, the gap between germline ends came to 13 bases. From germline, CDR1 is SEHNR and CDR2 FQNEAQ (reference sequence). CDR3: CASSSTVPYSNQPQHF. The DNA of the CDR3 is TGTGCCAGCAGCTCGACAGTGCCTTATAGCAATCAGCCCCAGCATTTT.

The J gene is TRBJ2-5, the V gene TRBV2, with 9 positions matching TRBD2. The CDR3 is 15 amino acids. Per germline, CDR1 SNHLY and CDR2 FYNNEI. The V gene end was trimmed by 2 bases and the J gene end by 7 bases; junction bases not matched to a gene: 8. Written as DNA, the CDR3 is TGTGCCAGCAGTGAAAACGGTAGCGGGGGACCGACCCAGTACTTC. This translates into CASSENGSGGPTQYF.

The chain employs TRBV7-9 and TRBJ2-6; tentatively, D is TRBD2 (5 bases). Germline values: CDR1 SEHNR, CDR2 FQNEAQ (reference sequence). Trimming removed 5 bases at V and 0 bases at J, with 11 bases between. The CDR3 covers 16 residues. The CDR3 sequence: CASSPGLGSGANVLTF. The CDR3 nucleotides read TGTGCCAGCAGCCCGGGGTTAGGCTCTGGGGCCAACGTCCTGACTTTC.

The rearrangement uses TRBV4-3 and TRBJ1-5; D is unclear. Deletions cut 0 bases from V and 6 bases from J, with 9 bases between. Germline V lookup: CDR1 LGHNA, CDR2 YSLEER. This CDR3 has 14 amino acids. The chain's CDR3 is CASSQDSTAQPQHF. CDR3 DNA sequence: TGCGCCAGCAGCCAAGATAGCACCGCTCAGCCCCAGCATTTT.

The chain links TRBV4-3 to TRBJ1-1, with TRBD1 identical over 8 bases. The CDR3 is 14 amino acids. Germline V gene lookup returns CDR1 LGHNA and CDR2 YSLEER. V shed 2 bases and J 4 bases; nucleotides not matched to a gene: 3. This chain's CDR3 is CASSQRTGSTEAFF. The CDR3 DNA reads as TGCGCCAGCAGCCAAAGGACAGGGAGCACTGAAGCTTTCTTT.

The chain links TRBV15 to TRBJ2-5; D tentatively reads TRBD1 or TRBD2 (7 bases each). V lost 2 bases and J 4 bases, leaving 14 bases between the germline ends. This CDR3 is built from 15 residues. Germline-derived CDR1 and CDR2 are LNHNV and YYDKDF (reference sequence). The CDR3 DNA sequence: TGTGCCACCAGCAGAAGTAGCAGGGGGGGAGAGACCCAGTACTTC. Protein: CATSRSSRGGETQYF.

The chain recombines TRBV11-1 with TRBJ2-5, with 9 bases fitting TRBD2. The length of the CDR3 is 14 residues. Losses at the gene ends were 5 bases for V and 3 bases for J; bases not matched to a gene: 4. In germline, CDR1 is SGHAT, CDR2 FQDESV (reference sequence). The CDR3 DNA sequence: TGTGCCAGCAGCCCGGGACTAGCTGAAGAGACCCAGTACTTC. It codes for CASSPGLAEETQYF.

This chain connects TRBV27 to TRBJ2-3; D may be TRBD2 (6 bases). Trimming took 3 bases from V and 6 from J, leaving 19 bases between them. This CDR3 contains 16 residues. Germline V gene sequence: CDR1 MNHEY, CDR2 SMNVEV (reference sequence). The CDR3, as DNA: TGTGCCAGCAGTTTCACCGGGAGCCCCTCGGGGGATACGCAGTATTTT. It yields the protein CASSFTGSPSGDTQYF.

The chain carries TRBV6-6 and TRBJ2-7; D is unresolved. Germline loops: CDR1 MNHNY, CDR2 SVGAGI (reference sequence). The CDR3 covers 15 residues. The ends were cut back, 3 bases at V and 4 bases at J, with 16 bases in the middle. CDR3 nucleotide sequence: TGTGCCAGCAGTTATTCGGGTCCTATCCCTTACGAGCAGTACTTC. Amino acid sequence: CASSYSGPIPYEQYF.

In its sample, this clone was seen a few times. V is TRBV11-1 and J is TRBJ2-7; D could derive from TRBD1 or TRBD2 (6 bases each). This CDR3 comprises 14 residues. V lost 2 bases and J lost 4, with 12 bases in between. In germline, CDR1 is SGHAT, CDR2 FQDESV (reference sequence). The CDR3 reads CASSLNREAYEQYF. The CDR3 bases are TGTGCCAGCAGCTTAAACAGGGAGGCGTACGAGCAGTACTTC. The variable domain in full, with the rest retrieved from reference TRBV11-1 and TRBJ2-7, is EAEVAQSPRYKITEKSQAVAFWCDPISGHATLYWYRQILGQGPELLVQFQDESVVDDSQLPKDRFSAERLKGVDSTLKIQPAELGDSAMYLCASSLNREAYEQYFGPGTRLTVT.

V is TRBV7-3 and J is TRBJ2-1; D is possibly TRBD2 (6 bases). The length of the CDR3 is 14 residues. The V end lost 4 bases, the J end lost 5 bases, and 12 bases lay between the germline ends. In germline, CDR1 is SGHTA, CDR2 FQGTGA. CDR3 in amino acids: CASSSGSIDNEQFF. The CDR3 nucleotides are TGTGCCAGCAGCTCCGGGAGTATCGACAATGAGCAGTTCTTC.

The J gene is TRBJ1-1, the V gene TRBV5-1, with a possible D match to TRBD1 (6 bases). Germline V gives CDR1 SGHRS, CDR2 YFSETQ. CDR3 size: 14 residues. Between the trimmed V and J ends, which lost 0 bases and 2 bases, there was a span of 8 bases. The CDR3 region has the DNA TGCGCCAGCAGCTTGGCAGGGGCCAACACTGAAGCTTTCTTT. Translated, it gives CASSLAGANTEAFF.

V usage is TRBV5-1 and J usage is TRBJ2-7, with a weak D call TRBD1 (5 bases). V was clipped by 3 bases and J by 5 bases, with 12 bases between them. Germline values: CDR1 SGHRS, CDR2 YFSETQ. This CDR3 contains 13 residues. The CDR3 DNA is TGCGCCAGCAGCTGGAGAGAAGGGGACGAGCAGTACTTC. It is translated as CASSWREGDEQYF. Together with reference TRBV5-1 and TRBJ2-7, the CDR3 gives the full variable domain: KAGVTQTPRYLIKTRGQQVTLSCSPISGHRSVSWYQQTPGQGLQFLFEYFSETQRNKGNFPGRFSGRQFSNSRSEMNVSTLELGDSALYLCASSWREGDEQYFGPGTRLTVT.

The gene calls are TRBV7-3 and TRBJ2-7; 14 bases map to TRBD2. Losses at the gene ends were 4 bases for V and 8 bases for J; bases not matched to a gene: 10. CDR1 and CDR2 from the germline V gene are SGHTA and FQGTGA. This CDR3 is built from 16 residues. The CDR3 bases are TGTGCCAGCAGCTCCGAGACTAGCGGGGGGGCGAAGAAGCAGTACTTC. Translating it yields CASSSETSGGAKKQYF.

The chain couples TRBV3-1 (or the pseudogene TRBV3-2) to TRBJ2-2; D may be TRBD1 (5 bases). V lost 1 base, J lost 0 bases, and 9 bases lay in between. Germline V lookup: CDR1 LGHDT, CDR2 YNNKEL (reference sequence). The CDR3 runs 16 residues. The CDR3 coding sequence is TGTGCCAGCAGCCAAGTGTCAGGGTCGAACACCGGGGAGCTGTTTTTT. It yields the protein CASSQVSGSNTGELFF.

This clone was seen a few times. The chain recombines TRBV6-4 with TRBJ2-2, with D tentatively TRBD1 (6 bases). In germline, CDR1 is MRHNA, CDR2 SNTAGT. This CDR3 has 16 amino acids. V was cut by 0 bases and J by 3 bases, with 11 bases left in between. CDR3 coding DNA: TGTGCCAGCAGTGACTCGGTGGGGGCGTACACCGGGGAGCTGTTTTTT. Its translation: CASSDSVGAYTGELFF.

This rearrangement joins TRBV6-5 to TRBJ2-1; D perhaps matches TRBD1 (6 bases). The germline V gene encodes CDR1 MNHEY and CDR2 SVGAGI. V was shortened by 6 bases and J by 7 bases, with 16 bases between the two germline ends. The length of the CDR3 is 14 residues. CDR3 in amino acids: CASSPRGFRNEQFF. For the CDR3, the DNA is TGTGCCAGCAGCCCCAGGGGATTTAGGAATGAGCAGTTCTTC.

The CDR3 loop is CSVRRAGGDTEAFF. In nucleotides, the CDR3 is TGCAGCGTCCGAAGGGCAGGCGGGGACACTGAAGCTTTCTTT. The chain has TRBV29-1 and TRBJ1-1; D unresolved. V was pared by 6 bases and J by 3 bases, with 17 bases between. Germline CDR1 and CDR2: SQVTM and ANQGSEA. This CDR3 comprises 14 residues.

This chain connects TRBV5-1 to TRBJ2-5; D is possibly TRBD1 or TRBD2 (5 bases each). Trimming cost V 1 base and J 5 bases, with 12 bases left between them. From germline, CDR1 is SGHRS and CDR2 YFSETQ. The CDR3 length is 14 residues. CDR3 sequence: CASSLITGGETQYF. In nucleotides, the CDR3 is TGCGCCAGCAGCTTGATAACAGGCGGGGAGACCCAGTACTTC. The variable domain in full, completed from reference TRBV5-1 and TRBJ2-5, reads KAGVTQTPRYLIKTRGQQVTLSCSPISGHRSVSWYQQTPGQGLQFLFEYFSETQRNKGNFPGRFSGRQFSNSRSEMNVSTLELGDSALYLCASSLITGGETQYFGPGTRLLVL.

CDR3 sequence reads: CASGPQGVSYEQYF. CDR3 DNA: TGTGCCAGCGGACCCCAGGGGGTCTCCTACGAGCAGTACTTC. The chain employs TRBV5-5 and TRBJ2-7, with 7 bases matching TRBD1. The CDR3 is made up of 14 amino acids. Trimming took 7 bases from V and 0 from J; bases not matched to a gene: 7. CDR1 SGHKS and CDR2 YYEKEE come from the germline V gene (reference sequence).

The CDR3 nucleotides are TGTGCCAGCGAAGGCGGAGAGATTACGGTCAATGAGCAGTTCTTC. This gives the protein CASEGGEITVNEQFF. V usage is TRBV11-1 and J usage is TRBJ2-1, with D unclear. This CDR3 region has 15 residues. Germline CDR1 is SGHAT and CDR2 is FQDESV (reference sequence). V gave up 8 bases and J gave up 6 bases, with 20 bases separating them.

V is TRBV5-6 and J is TRBJ2-1; 7 bases match TRBD2. Germline-derived CDR1 and CDR2 are SGHDT and YYEEEE. With V trimmed by 3 bases and J by 2 bases, 8 bases remained unmatched. This CDR3 is 16 amino acids long. CDR3 nucleotides: TGTGCCAGCAGCTGGTGGGAGGGTAGGGCCTACAATGAGCAGTTCTTC. Protein product: CASSWWEGRAYNEQFF.

The chain carries TRBV2 and TRBJ2-2; possible D gene TRBD2, 6 bases. The CDR3 length is 16 residues. Germline loops: CDR1 SNHLY, CDR2 FYNNEI. V was pared by 5 bases and J by 2 bases, with 15 bases between. The CDR3 spells CASSIDRGYNTGELFF. The CDR3 nucleotides are TGTGCCAGCAGTATCGATCGGGGGTACAACACCGGGGAGCTGTTTTTT.

This chain connects TRBV9 to TRBJ1-2; D is unresolved. Germline V gene lookup returns CDR1 SGDLS and CDR2 YYNGEE. There are 16 residues in the CDR3. Trimming left V 0 bases short and J 5 bases short, with 17 bases between. CDR3 nucleotides: TGTGCCAGCAGCGTAGTTGATCGGGATATGTGGTATGGCTACACCTTC. Residues: CASSVVDRDMWYGYTF.

Note on this clone: In the same sample, other DNA sequences code for this CDR3. As DNA, the CDR3 is TGCGCCAGCAGCCTACAAGAGACCCAGTACTTC. Translating it yields CASSLQETQYF. This chain links TRBV5-1 with TRBJ2-5, with no clear D. Germline-derived CDR1 and CDR2 are SGHRS and YFSETQ. V shed 4 bases and J shed 2 bases, with 3 bases lying between them. This CDR3 comprises 11 residues.

A remark on this clone: The same CDR3 is also encoded by other DNA sequences in this sample. The rearrangement links TRBV18 to TRBJ1-2; no clear D. Germline loops: CDR1 KGHSH, CDR2 LQKENI. Trimming cost V 6 bases and J 3 bases, with 11 bases left between them. This CDR3 is 13 amino acids long. The CDR3 bases are TGTGCCAGCTCTCCTGGGTCAGACTATGGCTACACCTTC. This encodes CASSPGSDYGYTF. Full variable domain (missing parts from reference TRBV18 and TRBJ1-2): NAGVMQNPRHLVRRRGQEARLRCSPMKGHSHVYWYRQLPEEGLKFMVYLQKENIIDESGMPKERFSAEFPKEGPSILRIQQVVRGDSAAYFCASSPGSDYGYTFGSGTRLTVV.

The V and J genes are TRBV19 and TRBJ1-4; weak D call: TRBD1 (5 bases). The V and J ends lost 7 bases and 2 bases respectively, with 14 bases between them. The germline gives CDR1 LNHDA, CDR2 SQIVND (reference sequence). This CDR3 contains 15 residues. In DNA form, the CDR3 reads TGTGCCAGTATGGGGCTATGGGGCACTAATGAAAAACTGTTTTTT. This sequence encodes CASMGLWGTNEKLFF.